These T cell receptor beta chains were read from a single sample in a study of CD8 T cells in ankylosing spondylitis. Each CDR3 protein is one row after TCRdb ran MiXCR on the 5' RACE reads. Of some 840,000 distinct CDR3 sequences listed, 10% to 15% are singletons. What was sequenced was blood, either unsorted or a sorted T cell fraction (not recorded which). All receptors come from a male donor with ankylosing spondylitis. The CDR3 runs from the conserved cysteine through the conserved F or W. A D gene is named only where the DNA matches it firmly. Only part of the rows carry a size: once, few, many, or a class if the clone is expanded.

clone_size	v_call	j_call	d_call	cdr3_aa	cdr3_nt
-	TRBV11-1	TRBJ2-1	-	CASSSYASPGFYNEQFF	TGTGCCAGCAGCTCGTATGCGTCTCCAGGGTTCTACAATGAGCAGTTCTTC
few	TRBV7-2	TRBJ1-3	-	CASSLELGMGNTIYF	TGTGCCAGCAGCTTAGAACTGGGGATGGGGAACACCATATATTTT
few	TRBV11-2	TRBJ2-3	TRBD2	CASSPGLAGGWPSDTQYF	TGTGCCAGCAGCCCGGGACTAGCGGGAGGCTGGCCATCAGATACGCAGTATTTT
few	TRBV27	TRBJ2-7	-	CAAGQGSYEQYF	TGTGCCGCCGGGCAGGGGTCCTACGAGCAGTACTTC
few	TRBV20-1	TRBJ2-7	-	CSATPGPTQGEQYF	TGCAGTGCTACCCCAGGGCCAACCCAGGGGGAGCAGTACTTC
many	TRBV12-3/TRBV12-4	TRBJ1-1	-	CASSWGRTSNTEAFF	TGTGCCAGCAGTTGGGGCAGAACCTCGAACACTGAAGCTTTCTTT
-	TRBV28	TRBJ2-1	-	CASSPRNRYNEQFF	TGTGCCAGCAGTCCCCGGAACCGCTACAATGAGCAGTTCTTC
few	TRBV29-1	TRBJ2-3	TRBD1	CSANPGQFTDTQYF	TGCAGCGCCAACCCGGGACAGTTCACAGATACGCAGTATTTT
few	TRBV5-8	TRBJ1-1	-	CASSLIVKRTEAFF	TGTGCCAGCAGCTTGATAGTAAAAAGGACTGAAGCTTTCTTT
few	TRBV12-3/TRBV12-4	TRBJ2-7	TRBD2	CASSLTGLAGDEQYF	TGTGCCAGCAGTTTGACGGGACTAGCGGGAGACGAGCAGTACTTC
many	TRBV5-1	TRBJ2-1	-	CASSSCRGCEQFF	TGCGCCAGCAGCTCCTGCCGGGGATGCGAGCAGTTCTTC
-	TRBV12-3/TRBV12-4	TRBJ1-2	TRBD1	CASSLDRGLKAVTF	TGTGCCAGCAGTTTAGACAGGGGCCTAAAAGCTGTTACCTTC
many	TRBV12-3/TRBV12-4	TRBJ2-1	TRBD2	CASSLRLAEQFF	TGTGCCAGCAGTTTAAGACTAGCCGAGCAGTTCTTC
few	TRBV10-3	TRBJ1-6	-	CATRRVTYNSPLHF	TGTGCCACCCGAAGGGTAACCTATAATTCACCCCTCCACTTT
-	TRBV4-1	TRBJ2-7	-	CASSQDLGTALTYEQYF	TGCGCCAGCAGCCAAGACCTAGGGACGGCTCTCACCTACGAGCAGTACTTC
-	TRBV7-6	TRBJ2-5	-	CASSLASTYQETQYF	TGTGCCAGCAGCTTAGCGTCTACCTACCAAGAGACCCAGTACTTC
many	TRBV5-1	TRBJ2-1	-	CASSFGLRNEQFF	TGCGCCAGCAGCTTTGGGCTACGAAATGAGCAGTTCTTC
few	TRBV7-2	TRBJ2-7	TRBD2	CASRFTSGSSYEQYF	TGTGCCAGCAGGTTCACTAGCGGCAGCTCCTACGAGCAGTACTTC
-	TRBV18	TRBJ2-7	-	CASSPPVIPRRNEQYF	TGTGCCAGCTCACCACCGGTAATTCCCCGACGTAACGAGCAGTACTTC
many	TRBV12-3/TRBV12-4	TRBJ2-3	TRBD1	CASGDRAADTQYF	TGTGCCTCAGGGGACAGGGCGGCAGATACGCAGTATTTT
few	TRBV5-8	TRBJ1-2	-	CASSFVRGGYTF	TGTGCCAGCAGCTTTGTCCGAGGAGGCTACACCTTC
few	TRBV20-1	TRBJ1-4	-	CSAPTGGTNEKLFF	TGCAGTGCCCCTACGGGGGGTACTAATGAAAAACTGTTTTTT
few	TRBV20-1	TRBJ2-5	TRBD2	CSARAGTSSQETQYF	TGCAGTGCTAGAGCCGGGACTAGCAGTCAAGAGACCCAGTACTTC
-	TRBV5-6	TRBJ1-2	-	CASSLFPGRDYGYTF	TGTGCCAGCAGTCTATTCCCGGGAAGGGACTATGGCTACACCTTC
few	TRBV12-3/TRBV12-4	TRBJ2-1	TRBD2	CASRSARGLAGFNEQFF	TGTGCCAGCAGGTCAGCCCGAGGACTAGCGGGATTCAATGAGCAGTTCTTC
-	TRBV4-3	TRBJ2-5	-	CASSHGGGGKETQYF	TGCGCCAGCAGCCACGGCGGAGGTGGGAAAGAGACCCAGTACTTC
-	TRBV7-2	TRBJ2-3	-	CASSLSLRGTSTDTQYF	TGTGCCAGCAGCTTAAGCTTGCGGGGAACTAGCACAGATACGCAGTATTTT
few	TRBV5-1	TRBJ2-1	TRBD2	CASQGLAGARSSYNEQFF	TGCGCCAGCCAGGGACTAGCGGGAGCCAGGAGCTCCTACAATGAGCAGTTCTTC
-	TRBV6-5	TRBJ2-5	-	CASSWNLEETQYF	TGTGCCAGCAGTTGGAACCTGGAAGAGACCCAGTACTTC
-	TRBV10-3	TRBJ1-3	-	CAISDPRATGNTIYF	TGTGCCATCAGTGACCCCAGGGCGACCGGAAACACCATATATTTT
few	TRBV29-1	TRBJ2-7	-	CSVGSLLAKSYEQYF	TGCAGCGTTGGATCCCTATTGGCGAAATCCTACGAGCAGTACTTC
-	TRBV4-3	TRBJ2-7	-	CASSQDRTGRDYEQYF	TGCGCCAGCAGCCAAGATCGGACGGGACGGGACTACGAGCAGTACTTC
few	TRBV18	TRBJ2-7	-	CASSPPTRTYEQYF	TGTGCCAGCTCACCACCGACCAGGACCTACGAGCAGTACTTC
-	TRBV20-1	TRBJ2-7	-	CSAEGSTGEQYF	TGCAGTGCTGAAGGGTCCACGGGGGAGCAGTACTTC
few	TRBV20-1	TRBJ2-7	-	CSARKLRPAEYEQYF	TGCAGTGCTAGAAAATTGCGCCCCGCCGAGTACGAGCAGTACTTC
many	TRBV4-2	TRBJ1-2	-	CASSQDRNYYGYTF	TGTGCCAGCAGCCAAGATAGAAATTACTATGGCTACACCTTC
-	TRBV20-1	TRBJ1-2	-	CSGRGGEYGYTF	TGCAGTGGAAGAGGGGGGGAGTATGGCTACACCTTC
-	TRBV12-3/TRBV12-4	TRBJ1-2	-	CATSPGPARGYTF	TGTGCCACCTCCCCCGGCCCCGCGCGTGGCTACACCTTC
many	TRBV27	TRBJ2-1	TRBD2	CASSTPSGGHNEQFF	TGTGCCAGCAGTACTCCTAGCGGGGGCCACAATGAGCAGTTCTTC
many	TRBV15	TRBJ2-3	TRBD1	CATSRTGGDTQYF	TGTGCCACCAGCCGGACAGGGGGAGATACGCAGTATTTT
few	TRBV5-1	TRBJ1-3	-	CASSLLDSGNTIYF	TGCGCCAGCAGCTTGCTGGACTCTGGAAACACCATATATTTT
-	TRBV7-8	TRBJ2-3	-	CASGSSPSTDTQYF	TGTGCCAGCGGGAGCAGCCCTAGCACAGATACGCAGTATTTT
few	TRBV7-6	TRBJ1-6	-	CASSHTNSPLHF	TGTGCCAGCAGCCACACCAATTCACCCCTCCACTTT
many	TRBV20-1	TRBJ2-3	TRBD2	CSALAGALDTQYF	TGCAGTGCTCTAGCGGGGGCTTTAGATACGCAGTATTTT
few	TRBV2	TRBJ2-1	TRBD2	CASSEGYSGTSEDEQFF	TGTGCCAGCAGTGAGGGTTACTCCGGGACTAGCGAGGATGAGCAGTTCTTC
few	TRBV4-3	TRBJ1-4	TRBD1	CASTRDSATNEKLFF	TGCGCCAGCACCCGGGACAGTGCGACTAATGAAAAACTGTTTTTT
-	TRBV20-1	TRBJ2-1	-	CSAPGNNEQFF	TGCAGTGCTCCGGGAAACAATGAGCAGTTCTTC
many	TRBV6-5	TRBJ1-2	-	CASWAYGYTF	TGTGCCAGTTGGGCCTATGGCTACACCTTC
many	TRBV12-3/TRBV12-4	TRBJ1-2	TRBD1	CASSPDRARGYTF	TGTGCCAGCAGTCCGGACAGGGCAAGGGGCTACACCTTC